The source of this T cell receptor beta chain is a study of cytomegalovirus exposure and HLA in healthy donors. Broader study findings: Reports indicated that the classifier achieved high specificity and sensitivity in diagnosing cytomegalovirus status.

CDR3 length: 15 amino acids. The V end was cut by 5 bases, the J end by 2 bases, with 13 bases between. Germline CDR1 reads SNHLY; CDR2 reads FYNNEI. As to this clone: The antigen remains undetermined.

Donors were drawn from the roughly 110-subject validation cohort, separate from the approximately 670-subject first cohort. Only in-frame clones appear in the TCRdb table, and some are missing; sequencing was by immunoSEQ multiplex PCR. The repertoire has about 200,000 clones, around four fifths of them found once; the top ten carry less than 7%. The clonotype comes from a woman under 30 in good health and CMV-seronegative. This rearrangement joins TRBV2 to TRBJ1-5; possibly TRBD1 for D (6 bases). Sequenced: PBMCs. CDR3 in amino acids: CASSKTGMGNQPQHF. In DNA form, the CDR3 reads TGTGCCAGCAGTAAAACAGGGATGGGCAATCAGCCCCAGCATTTT. Complete variable domain (other parts from reference TRBV2 and TRBJ1-5): EPEVTQTPSHQVTQMGQEVILRCVPISNHLYFYWYRQILGQKVEFLVSFYNNEISEKSEIFDDQFSVERPDGSNFTLKIRSTKLEDSAMYFCASSKTGMGNQPQHFGDGTRLSIL.